This T cell receptor beta chain was profiled in a study of blood T cells in healthy people across ages. Notes on this clonotype: Its antigen is currently unknown.

The use of a sample-barcoded 5' primer and a J-beta primer mix characterized a second PCR of roughly 6 to 11 cycles. MiXCR was run by TCRdb on the 5' RACE reads, yielding one entry per CDR3 protein. The data show around 750,000 distinct CDR3 sequences, about 55% seen once. The CDR3 runs 17 residues. From germline, CDR1 is MNHEY and CDR2 SVGAGI. Between the trimmed V and J ends, which lost 2 bases and 0 bases, there was a span of 13 bases. Study-wide findings and caveats: Shifts in expanded clonotypes may have been confounded by donor CMV status, which was unknown.

The chain recombines TRBV6-5 with TRBJ2-2; tentative D call: TRBD1 (5 bases). This TCR was recovered from a man aged 80 or over in good health. Sequencing input: blood. The CDR3 DNA is TGTGCCAGCAGTTACAGTTTGGGGCCAGCGAACACCGGGGAGCTGTTTTTT. This encodes CASSYSLGPANTGELFF.